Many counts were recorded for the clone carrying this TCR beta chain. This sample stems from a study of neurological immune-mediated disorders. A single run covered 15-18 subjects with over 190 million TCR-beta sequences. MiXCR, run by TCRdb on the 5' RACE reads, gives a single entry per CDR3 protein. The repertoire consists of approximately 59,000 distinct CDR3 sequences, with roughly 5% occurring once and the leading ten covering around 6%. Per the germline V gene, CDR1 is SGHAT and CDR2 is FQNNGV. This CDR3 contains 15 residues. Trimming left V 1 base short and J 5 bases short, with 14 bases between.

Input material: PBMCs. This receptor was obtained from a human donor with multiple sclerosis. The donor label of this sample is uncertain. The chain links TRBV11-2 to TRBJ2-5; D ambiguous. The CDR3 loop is CASSLVGRPRETQYF. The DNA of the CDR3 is TGTGCCAGCAGCTTAGTTGGCCGACCGAGGGAGACCCAGTACTTC.